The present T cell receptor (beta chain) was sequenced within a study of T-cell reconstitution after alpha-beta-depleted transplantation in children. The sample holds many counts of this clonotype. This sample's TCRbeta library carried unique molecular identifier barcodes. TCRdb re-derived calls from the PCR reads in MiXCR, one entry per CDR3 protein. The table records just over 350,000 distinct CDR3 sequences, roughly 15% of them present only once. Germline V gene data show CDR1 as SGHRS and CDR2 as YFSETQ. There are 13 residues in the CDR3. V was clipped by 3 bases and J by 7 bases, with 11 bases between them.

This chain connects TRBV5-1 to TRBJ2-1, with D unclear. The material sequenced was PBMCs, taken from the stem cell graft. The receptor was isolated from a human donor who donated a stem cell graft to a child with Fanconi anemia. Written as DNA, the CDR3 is TGCGCCAGCAGCTCCAACTCTATGAATGAGCAGTTCTTC. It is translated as CASSSNSMNEQFF.